Presented here are 15 T cell receptor beta chains from one specimen sequenced in a study of tumor and adjacent non-tumor tissue in lung cancer. No cell sorting was done before RNA was extracted from the tissue. The library came from three nested PCR rounds adapted from ARM-PCR protocols. MiXCR was run by TCRdb on the multiplex PCR reads, yielding one entry per CDR3 protein. Here the sample spans 89,000 or so distinct CDR3 sequences, 61% being singletons. The sample consisted of lung tumor tissue. These receptors were collected from a man aged 70-80 years with non-small cell lung cancer.

The J gene is TRBJ2-7, the V gene TRBV7-8; weak D call: TRBD1 (6 bases). CDR1 SGHVS and CDR2 FQNEAQ come from the germline V gene. The CDR3 extends over 13 amino acids. Trimming shortened V by 5 bases and J by 12 bases, and 20 bases separated the two germline ends. Here the CDR3 reads CASSRRDNANWYF. The CDR3 region has the DNA TGTGCCAGCAGCCGCAGGGACAACGCAAATTGGTACTTC.

This clonotype turned up a few times. This may be a read error: a much more frequent sequence differs by one nucleotide. This chain's CDR3 is CASSLGPLGGETQYF. The CDR3 coding sequence is TGCGCCAGCAGCCTCGGGCCCCTTGGGGGGGAGACGCAGTATTTT. The gene calls are TRBV4-1 and TRBJ2-3; 7 positions agree with TRBD2. The junction had 13 bases not matched to a gene; V was cut back by 4 bases and J by 9 bases. Germline V lookup: CDR1 MGHRA, CDR2 YSYEKL. This CDR3 spans 15 amino acids.

Comment on this clonotype: Relative to the germline gene, one junction end is altered; a read error may explain this. The V and J genes are TRBV7-9 and TRBJ2-2, with 15 bases lining up with TRBD2. Germline-derived CDR1 and CDR2 are SEHNR and FQNEAQ (reference sequence). This CDR3 is 20 amino acids long. The DNA for the CDR3 is TGTGCCAGCAGCTCCCCCCCCGGGACTAGCGGGAGGCCATACACCGGGGAGCCGTTTTTT. Amino acid sequence: CASSSPPGTSGRPYTGEPFF.

This clonotype showed up just once. An end of the junction differs from the germline gene, which may be a read error. V and J are TRBV11-3 and TRBJ1-1; no firm D call. The CDR3 length is 16 residues. Germline lookup yields CDR1 SGHNT and CDR2 YENEEA. In DNA, the CDR3 is TGTGCCAGCAGCCGCAGCGGGGTAAATATGAACACTGGAGCTTTCTTT. Encoded protein: CASSRSGVNMNTGAFF.

This clonotype was observed a single time. DNA of the CDR3: TGTGCCAGCAGTGTGGGAGTAGCGGGGGTCAGGGAGCTGTTTTTT. This sequence encodes CASSVGVAGVRELFF. The chain has TRBV6-1 and TRBJ2-2, with 9 bases identical to TRBD2. V gave up 4 bases and J gave up 9 bases; unmatched junction bases: 9. The CDR3 length is 15 residues. Germline V gene data show CDR1 as MNHNS and CDR2 as SASEGT.

As regards this clonotype: Compared with germline, one end of the junction differs, possibly owing to a read error. This chain joins TRBV12-5 and TRBJ2-1; tentatively, D is TRBD2 (6 bases). Germline V lookup: CDR1 LGHNT, CDR2 FRNRAP. This CDR3 is 17 amino acids long. The CDR3 DNA reads as TGTGCTACTGGTTTGGAGAAGAGTGGGAGGTCCTACAATGAGCAGTTCTTC. Translated, it gives CATGLEKSGRSYNEQFF.

A few counts support this clonotype. Germline and junction disagree at one end, which may indicate a read error. The chain recombines TRBV11-2 with TRBJ2-1; no firm D call. CDR3 size: 16 residues. CDR1 is SGHAT, CDR2 FQNNGV, per germline. The CDR3 here is CASSLEKGGTYNEQFF. The CDR3 DNA is TGTGCTAGCAGCTTAGAGAAGGGCGGCACCTACAATGAACAGTTCTTC.

Of note for this clonotype: One end of the junction does not line up with germline, which may come from a read error. The chain joins TRBV11-2 to TRBJ2-2; maybe TRBD2 (5 bases). CDR3 length equals 16 residues. Germline-derived CDR1 and CDR2 are SGHAT and FQNNGV. CDR3 sequence: CARSLDRLTLVGELFF. CDR3 nucleotides: TGTGCCAGAAGCTTAGATAGACTAACCTTGGTCGGGGAGCTGTTTTTT.

On this clonotype itself: At one boundary the junction diverges from the germline segment, which might be a read error. The chain links TRBV5-1 to TRBJ2-5, with unresolved D. The CDR3 runs to 13 residues. Germline V gene lookup returns CDR1 SGHRS and CDR2 YFSETQ. This CDR3 reads CASSPRGIESQYF. The CDR3 region has the DNA TGCGCCAGCAGCCCCCGCGGTATAGAGTCCCAGTACTTC.

About this clonotype: The conserved phenylalanine or tryptophan is not found at the CDR3 terminus, so this likely reflects a read error. The V call is TRBV10-2, the J call TRBJ2-2; D is perhaps TRBD1 or TRBD2 (5 bases each). V lost 3 bases and J lost 4, with 12 bases in between. The CDR3 runs to 15 residues. Per the germline V gene, CDR1 is WSHSY and CDR2 is SAAADI. CDR3 in amino acids: CASSDWGRPTGELFS. The CDR3, as DNA: TGCGCCAGCAGTGATTGGGGACGCCCCACCGGGGAGCTGTTTTCT.

CDR3 residues: CASSEEISLSGDLSKNIQYF. As DNA, the CDR3 is TGTGCCAGCAGTGAAGAGATTTCTCTTAGTGGGGACCTATCCAAAAACATTCAGTACTTC. The V call is TRBV6-1, the J call TRBJ2-4, with D possibly being TRBD1 or TRBD2 (5 bases each). The germline V gene has CDR1 MNHNS and CDR2 SASEGT. The CDR3 extends over 20 amino acids. V lost 1 base to trimming and J lost 2 bases, with 24 bases between them.

The chain employs TRBV29-1 and TRBJ2-3, with D perhaps matching TRBD2 (5 bases). Germline CDR1 reads SQVTM; CDR2 reads ANQGSEA. This CDR3 has 14 residues. The CDR3 DNA sequence: TGCAGTGCACTGACTATATCTAGGACAGATACGCAGTATTTT. Its protein is CSALTISRTDTQYF.

The sample holds many counts of this clonotype. The chain has TRBV29-1 and TRBJ1-4; no firm D call. CDR1 and CDR2 from the germline V gene are SQVTM and ANQGSEA. Trimming removed 8 bases from V and 0 bases from J, with 22 bases in between. The CDR3 consists of 17 residues. The CDR3 spells CSRAGGEGPSTNEKLFF. The CDR3 nucleotides read TGCAGCCGGGCTGGCGGAGAAGGGCCCTCAACTAATGAAAAACTGTTTTTT.

Notes on this clonotype: This may come from a read error, since a much larger clone is one base off. This rearrangement joins TRBV4-1 to TRBJ1-2; unclear D gene. The CDR3 sequence is 14 residues long. CDR1 and CDR2 from the germline V gene are MGHRA and YSYEKL. The CDR3 spells CAGSQYPPSRGYTF. Here the CDR3 DNA reads TGCGCCGGCAGCCAATACCCCCCGAGCCGGGGCTACACCTTC.

Worth noting for this clonotype: The junction and the germline gene differ at one end; a read error may be behind it. The CDR3 spells CVTSDPRGSWTGELFF. CDR3 DNA sequence: TGTGTCACCAGTGACCCGAGGGGGTCATGGACCGGGGAGCTGTTTTTT. J is TRBJ2-2 and V is TRBV24-1, with D perhaps matching TRBD1 (6 bases). Germline-derived CDR1 and CDR2 are KGHDR and SFDVKD. This CDR3 region has 16 residues.